The TCR beta chain described here comes from a study of T cell repertoires in cytomegalovirus infection. TCRdb reprocessed the reads via MiXCR and lists one record per CDR3 protein. Among approximately 750,000 distinct CDR3 sequences listed, 35% were seen once. V was trimmed by 0 bases and J by 0 bases, leaving 9 bases between them. The CDR3 spans 15 residues. The V gene's germline CDR1 is MNHEY and CDR2 SMNVEV (reference sequence). This clonotype was observed a single time. This chain connects TRBV27 to TRBJ2-7; D is undetermined. The sample consisted of PBMCs. The sequence was collected from a human donor in good health (CMV status not recorded). Some clones in this sample may be carry-over from other donors' samples. CDR3 in DNA: TGTGCCAGCAGTTTATCCCCGCTGGACTCCTACGAGCAGTACTTC. Amino acid sequence: CASSLSPLDSYEQYF.